This record concerns one T cell receptor (beta chain) sequence. The antigen remains undetermined. TCRdb re-analysed the 5' RACE reads in MiXCR, keeping a single row per CDR3 protein. Among roughly 350,000 distinct CDR3 sequences listed, 8% were seen once. The data were obtained in a study of CD8 T cells in ankylosing spondylitis. The germline CDR1 and CDR2 sequences are DFQATT and SNEGSKA (reference sequence). V shed 0 bases and J shed 3 bases, with 8 bases lying between them. This CDR3 spans 13 amino acids. General observations from the study: Ankylosing spondylitis blood seemed to carry a telltale TCR beta motif made of several highly homologous variants.

The sequencing sample was made of blood, either unsorted or a sorted T cell fraction (not recorded which). The chain recombines TRBV20-1 with TRBJ2-5; tentatively, D is TRBD1 (6 bases). The source is a male donor with ankylosing spondylitis. The DNA of the CDR3 is TGCAGTGCTAGAGACGCAGGGGAAGAGACCCAGTACTTC. This gives the protein CSARDAGEETQYF.